Below are 7 T cell receptor beta chains sequenced from a single sample in a study of blood T cell repertoires in COVID-19. Data came from immunoSEQ multiplex PCR; TCRdb stores just in-frame clones and leaves some out. There are 150,000 to 190,000 clones in the sample; about 81% occur only once, and about 7.2% lies in the top ten. Sequencing was carried out using PBMCs or T cells enriched from blood (not recorded which). The origin of the receptors is a man aged 45-60 years who had recovered from COVID-19.

This clone appeared a single time. This chain uses TRBV5-4 with TRBJ1-3, with D maybe TRBD1 (6 bases). The CDR3 is 17 amino acids. Trimming took 0 bases from V and 2 from J, leaving 15 bases between them. CDR1 is SGHNT, CDR2 YYREEE, per germline (reference sequence). Here the CDR3 DNA reads TGTGCCAGCAGCTTGGAGGGGGGGGCGCGGGCTGGAAACACCATATATTTT. Translating it yields CASSLEGGARAGNTIYF.

The rearrangement uses TRBV5-6 and TRBJ1-6, with 7 bases matching TRBD1. Per germline, CDR1 SGHDT and CDR2 YYEEEE. The V and J ends lost 2 bases and 1 base, in that order; junction bases with no gene match: 6. The CDR3 is 17 residues long. This CDR3 reads CASSFRQGRSYNSPLHF. The DNA of the CDR3 is TGTGCCAGCAGCTTCAGACAGGGCCGATCCTATAATTCACCCCTCCACTTT. Based on the CDR3 plus reference TRBV5-6 and TRBJ1-6, the full variable domain is DAGVTQSPTHLIKTRGQQVTLRCSPKSGHDTVSWYQQALGQGPQFIFQYYEEEERQRGNFPDRFSGHQFPNYSSELNVNALLLGDSALYLCASSFRQGRSYNSPLHFGNGTRLTVT.

V is TRBV15 and J is TRBJ1-1; D call uncertain. CDR1 LNHNV and CDR2 YYDKDF come from the germline V gene (reference sequence). The CDR3 runs to 17 residues. V was cut by 0 bases and J by 3 bases, with 17 bases left in between. DNA for the CDR3: TGTGCCACCAGCAGAGAATTGGGTAGCAGCGTTGACACTGAAGCTTTCTTT. It specifies CATSRELGSSVDTEAFF.

This clone was counted a single time. J is TRBJ2-3 and V is TRBV5-1; TRBD1 agrees at 9 bases. The ends lost 3 bases at V and 2 bases at J; junction bases unmatched: 4. The CDR3 runs to 15 residues. Germline-derived CDR1 and CDR2 are SGHRS and YFSETQ. In DNA, the CDR3 is TGCGCCAGCAGCTCCACAGGGGGCCCCACAGATACGCAGTATTTT. Translated: CASSSTGGPTDTQYF.

The V gene is TRBV18, the J gene TRBJ2-7; D is undetermined. The CDR3 runs to 14 residues. The V gene's germline CDR1 is KGHSH and CDR2 LQKENI. V lost 3 bases to trimming and J lost 2 bases, with 11 bases between them. The CDR3: CASSPETVPYEQYF. For the CDR3, the DNA is TGTGCCAGCTCACCGGAGACGGTCCCCTACGAGCAGTACTTC.

The V call is TRBV30, the J call TRBJ2-3; possibly TRBD1 for D (5 bases). The CDR3 runs to 16 residues. CDR1 and CDR2 from the germline V gene are GTSNPN and SVGIG (reference sequence). The V and J ends lost 0 bases and 2 bases respectively, with 15 bases between them. Here the CDR3 reads CAWSVGSPRATDTQYF. The CDR3 DNA is TGTGCCTGGAGTGTAGGTAGTCCCAGGGCCACAGATACGCAGTATTTT.

This clone was detected once. The V and J genes are TRBV5-8 and TRBJ2-3; D may be TRBD1 (6 bases). The V end lost 3 bases, the J end lost 1 base, and 9 bases lay between the germline ends. The CDR3 loop spans 14 amino acids. Germline-derived CDR1 and CDR2 are SGHTS and YDEGEE. CDR3 coding DNA: TGTGCCAGCAGCTCCGGGACACGCACAGATACGCAGTATTTT. The encoded protein is CASSSGTRTDTQYF.